This T cell receptor (beta chain) originates from a study of OX40 agonist ivuxolimab in advanced cancers. Study in general: Patients undergoing dose escalation presented with hepatocellular carcinoma, melanoma, renal cell or head and neck cancer. People who had prior anti-PD-1, anti-PD-L1 or anti-CTLA-4 therapy could take part, and around 43% had some. Study-level results: Low levels of normalized T-cell clonal expansion also appeared in some nonresponders. No determination was made of the antigen specificity of the expanded peripheral T cells.

With 2 bases removed from V and 7 bases from J, the gap between germline ends came to 11 bases. Germline CDR1 reads MNHEY; CDR2 reads SMNVEV (reference sequence). There are 13 residues in the CDR3. Turning to this clone: Its specificity is not known.

Method: immunoSEQ multiplex PCR; TCRdb's copy keeps in-frame clones and lacks some. The top ten hold approximately 9.3% of the sample, which has roughly 90,000 clones, roughly nine tenths seen once. This clonotype was obtained from an adult with an advanced solid tumor such as melanoma, head and neck, liver or kidney cancer. This specimen consisted of CD4+ or CD8+ T cells sorted from blood, obtained in a trial of the OX40 agonist ivuxolimab. The genes are TRBV27 and TRBJ1-2; D remains ambiguous. The CDR3 is CASSLRGLSGYTF. CDR3 nucleotide sequence: TGTGCCAGCAGTTTAAGAGGGTTGTCTGGCTACACCTTC.